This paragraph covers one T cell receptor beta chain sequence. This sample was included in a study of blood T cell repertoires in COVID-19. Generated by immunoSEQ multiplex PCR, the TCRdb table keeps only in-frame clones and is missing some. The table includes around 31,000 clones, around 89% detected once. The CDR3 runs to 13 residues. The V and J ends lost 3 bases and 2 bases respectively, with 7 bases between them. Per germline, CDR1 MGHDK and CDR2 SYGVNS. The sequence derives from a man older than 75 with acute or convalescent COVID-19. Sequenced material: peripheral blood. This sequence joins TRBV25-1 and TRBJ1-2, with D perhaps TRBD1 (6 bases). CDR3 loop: CASSEQGNYGYTF. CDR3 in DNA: TGTGCCAGCAGTGAGCAGGGGAACTATGGCTACACCTTC.